These 14 T cell receptor beta chains came from one sample sequenced in a study of T-cell reconstitution after alpha-beta-depleted transplantation in children. The TCRbeta library incorporated unique molecular identifiers. TCRdb fed the PCR reads into MiXCR, producing one record per CDR3 protein. The sample has some 260,000 distinct CDR3 sequences, about 24% seen once; the top ten hold 4% to 5.5%. This specimen consisted of PBMCs, mostly from graft donor cells, obtained 360 days after TCRalphabeta/CD19-depleted stem cell transplant. These receptors originate from a female patient between 2 and 15 years old who had a stem cell transplant for congenital amegakaryocytic thrombocytopenia, so the T cells may come from the graft donor.

The DNA of the CDR3 is TGTGCCAGCAGCCAAGGACGGTATAACTATGGCTACACCTTC. Its protein is CASSQGRYNYGYTF. The gene calls are TRBV3-1 and TRBJ1-2; D is ambiguous. Germline CDR1 is LGHDT and CDR2 is YNNKEL (reference sequence). The CDR3 is made up of 14 amino acids. The ends were cut back, 1 base at V and 1 base at J, with 7 bases in the middle.

This clonotype has only a few counts. The chain joins TRBV25-1 to TRBJ2-3; the D is unclear. V dropped 8 bases and J dropped 0 bases, with 9 bases sitting between them. Germline V gives CDR1 MGHDK, CDR2 SYGVNS. This CDR3 has 13 amino acids. CDR3 nucleotide sequence: TGTGCCAGCGCCACCACTAGCACAGATACGCAGTATTTT. Translating it yields CASATTSTDTQYF.

This clonotype was seen a handful of times. This chain uses TRBV5-6 with TRBJ2-7; TRBD1 is a possible D gene (5 bases). The CDR3 consists of 14 residues. The V end was cut by 4 bases, the J end by 2 bases, with 13 bases between. The germline CDR1 and CDR2 sequences are SGHDT and YYEEEE. The CDR3 sequence: CASSAQDDPYEQYF. DNA of the CDR3: TGTGCCAGCAGCGCACAGGATGACCCCTACGAGCAGTACTTC.

The J gene is TRBJ1-3, the V gene TRBV7-3; D is perhaps TRBD1 (6 bases). Germline assignment: CDR1 SGHTA and CDR2 FQGTGA. This CDR3 has 15 residues. Trimming removed 2 bases at V and 4 bases at J, with 12 bases between. CDR3 DNA sequence: TGTGCCAGCAGCTTATCTGGGGGCGGCGGAAACACCATATATTTT. Its protein is CASSLSGGGGNTIYF.

This chain links TRBV2 with TRBJ2-1; 10 positions match TRBD2. The germline V gene has CDR1 SNHLY and CDR2 FYNNEI. Germline trimming cut 6 bases from V and 4 bases from J; bases unmatched to any gene: 12. The CDR3 spans 17 residues. The CDR3 DNA reads as TGTGCCAGCAGCCTGTACACAGGACTAGCGGATTACAATGAGCAGTTCTTC. Amino acid sequence: CASSLYTGLADYNEQFF.

This clonotype was detected only a few times. The chain couples TRBV18 to TRBJ2-1; TRBD1 agrees at 8 bases. Looked up from germline, CDR1 is KGHSH and CDR2 is LQKENI. V was clipped by 0 bases and J by 2 bases; unmatched bases: 3. CDR3 length: 16 residues. CDR3: CASSPPIQGAYNEQFF. DNA for the CDR3: TGTGCCAGCTCACCACCGATACAGGGGGCCTACAATGAGCAGTTCTTC.

The table lists this clonotype with a few counts. V gene TRBV7-9 combines with J gene TRBJ2-1; possible D gene TRBD2, 5 bases. Between the trimmed V and J ends, which lost 5 bases and 7 bases, there was a span of 18 bases. Germline CDR1 reads SEHNR; CDR2 reads FQNEAQ (reference sequence). The CDR3 has 15 residues. CDR3: CASSLPWESSNEQFF. The DNA of the CDR3 is TGTGCCAGCAGCCTCCCCTGGGAGTCTTCAAATGAGCAGTTCTTC.

The chain's CDR3 is CAISEGPGTGGGGYTF. The CDR3 DNA reads as TGTGCCATCAGTGAGGGTCCCGGGACAGGGGGCGGCGGCTACACCTTC. This chain links TRBV10-3 with TRBJ1-2, with 12 bases matching TRBD1. V was pared by 2 bases and J by 8 bases, with 9 bases of the junction left unmatched. Germline loops: CDR1 ENHRY, CDR2 SYGVKD. The CDR3 is 16 amino acids.

This clonotype appeared a few times. The chain combines TRBV10-3 with TRBJ2-3, with D perhaps given as TRBD1 or TRBD2 (5 bases each). V lost 4 bases and J lost 7, with 9 bases in between. The CDR3 is 12 amino acids. Looked up from germline, CDR1 is ENHRY and CDR2 is SYGVKD. The CDR3 nucleotides are TGTGCCATCAGTGGAGGGGAAAATACGCAGTATTTT. Protein: CAISGGENTQYF.

This clonotype was seen more than once but under ten times. The chain is built from TRBV4-3 and TRBJ2-4, with 7 bases lining up with TRBD1. CDR1 is LGHNA, CDR2 YSLEER, per germline. V shed 0 bases, J shed 0 bases, and the junction held 14 bases outside the gene matches. The CDR3 consists of 20 residues. CDR3 residues: CASSQDWGQRFGLAKNIQYF. In DNA, the CDR3 is TGCGCCAGCAGCCAAGACTGGGGACAGAGGTTTGGGTTAGCCAAAAACATTCAGTACTTC.

This clonotype was observed many times. The gene calls are TRBV5-1 and TRBJ2-3, with 9 bases matching TRBD1. Germline CDR1 SGHRS, CDR2 YFSETQ. Germline trimming cut 2 bases from V and 5 bases from J; bases unmatched to any gene: 6. This CDR3 has 15 amino acids. The DNA of the CDR3 is TGCGCCAGCAGCTTCGGACAGGGGAGCCTAGATACGCAGTATTTT. This translates into CASSFGQGSLDTQYF.

The genes are TRBV20-1 and TRBJ1-4, with D perhaps matching TRBD1 (6 bases). V was trimmed by 1 base and J by 0 bases, leaving 18 bases between them. The length of the CDR3 is 18 residues. Germline V CDR1 and CDR2: DFQATT, SNEGSKA (reference sequence). Here the CDR3 reads CSARGIGGRTTTNEKLFF. CDR3 sequence (DNA): TGCAGTGCTAGAGGGATAGGGGGACGGACTACAACTAATGAAAAACTGTTTTTT.

The chain recombines TRBV7-6 with TRBJ2-1, with D perhaps matching TRBD2 (5 bases). V was pared by 3 bases and J by 6 bases, with 15 bases between. The CDR3 is 15 residues long. CDR1 SGHVS and CDR2 FNYEAQ come from the germline V gene. The CDR3 here is CASSLARGQFNEQFF. The CDR3, as DNA: TGTGCCAGCAGCTTGGCCCGAGGGCAGTTCAATGAGCAGTTCTTC.

The genes are TRBV5-6 and TRBJ2-1; tentative D call: TRBD2 (6 bases). The CDR3 contains 16 residues. Between the trimmed V and J ends, which lost 4 bases and 5 bases, there was a span of 19 bases. CDR1 is SGHDT, CDR2 YYEEEE, per germline. As DNA, the CDR3 is TGTGCCAGCAGCCCCGGGCCCCTGCGGGACCACAATGAGCAGTTCTTC. Translated, it gives CASSPGPLRDHNEQFF.